This T cell receptor beta chain was retrieved from a study of OX40 agonist ivuxolimab in advanced cancers. Study at large: The eligibility criteria allowed prior anti-PD-1, anti-PD-L1 or anti-CTLA-4 therapy, and approximately 38% had some.

This CDR3 is 17 amino acids long. Germline CDR1 reads SGHVS; CDR2 reads FQNEAQ. General study points: Determination of antigen specificity was not performed for the expanded peripheral T cells. On average, a greater number of expanded clones characterised CD8+ T cells relative to CD4+.

Comments on this clone: Its specificity is unknown. One end of the junction is discordant with germline, which a read error may explain.

Sequenced by immunoSEQ multiplex PCR; TCRdb stores in-frame clones only, minus some. The top ten clones hold under 20% of a sample with tens of thousands of clones, about 85% of them seen once. This clonotype was obtained from an adult with an advanced solid tumor such as melanoma, head and neck, liver or kidney cancer. The material was CD4+ or CD8+ T cells sorted from blood, obtained in a trial of the OX40 agonist ivuxolimab. The chain joins TRBV7-8 to TRBJ2-1; 11 bases are a match to TRBD2. The CDR3 bases are TGCGCCAGCAGCCACTTTCTGACTAGCGGGAATGCGAATGAGCAGTTCTTC. Translated: CASSHFLTSGNANEQFF.